Included here is one T cell receptor beta chain sequence, with context. Its matching antigen is unknown. The data originate from a study of T cell responses to AZD1222 COVID-19 vaccine. General observations from the study: Repertoire sampling occurred only after the peak T cell response.

CDR1 and CDR2 (germline): MNHEY, SMNVEV (reference sequence). The CDR3 has 16 residues. Trimming cost V 5 bases and J 4 bases, with 18 bases left between them. The method was immunoSEQ multiplex PCR; TCRdb's version includes in-frame clones alone and lacks a portion of them. The table lists about 180,000 clones, 75% to 90% of them singletons. The sequencing here drew on peripheral blood, taken on day 0 of AZD1222 vaccination. The V gene is TRBV27, the J gene TRBJ1-3; possibly TRBD1 for D (5 bases). This sequence originates from an adult in good health. The CDR3 DNA is TGTGCCAGCAGTCCGATCGGGGGGTCGAACGGAAACACCATATATTTT. This gives the protein CASSPIGGSNGNTIYF.